Presented here are 9 T cell receptor beta chains from one specimen sequenced in a study of CD8 T cells in Susac syndrome. Random hexamers primed reverse transcription of about 0.5 to 1 ug RNA. TCRdb fed the immunoSEQ multiplex PCR reads into MiXCR, producing one record per CDR3 protein. The table lists tens of thousands of distinct CDR3 sequences, around 96% of them singletons. The sample consisted of CD8+ T cells from PBMCs. Every receptor here comes from a human donor with Susac syndrome.

This chain joins TRBV13 and TRBJ1-4; no definite D call. Between the trimmed V and J ends, which lost 0 bases and 7 bases, there was a span of 9 bases. This CDR3 has 14 residues. Germline loops: CDR1 PRHDT, CDR2 FYEKMQ (reference sequence). CDR3 region: CASSLGGGREKLFF. As DNA, the CDR3 is TGTGCCAGCAGCTTAGGTGGCGGACGTGAAAAACTGTTTTTT.

This chain connects TRBV12-3 or TRBV12-4 to TRBJ2-7; D unresolved. The CDR3 sequence is 15 residues long. V shed 3 bases and J shed 3 bases, with 15 bases lying between them. The CDR3 spells CASSFGTIIGYEQYF. The CDR3 bases are TGTGCCAGCAGTTTTGGTACCATAATCGGCTACGAGCAGTACTTC.

This chain connects TRBV20-1 to TRBJ2-7; D unclear. This CDR3 is 14 amino acids long. The germline gives CDR1 DFQATT, CDR2 SNEGSKA (reference sequence). The germline V and J ends were trimmed by 6 bases and 2 bases, with 17 bases remaining between them. The CDR3 DNA reads as TGCAGTGCCAGCCCCCCGGGCTCGCCCTACGAGCAGTACGTC. It yields the protein CSASPPGSPYEQYV.

This clonotype was found once. The gene calls are TRBV6-1 and TRBJ2-2; D possibly corresponds to TRBD1 (6 bases). Germline V gene sequence: CDR1 MNHNS, CDR2 SASEGT. V shed 9 bases and J shed 3 bases, with 23 bases lying between them. The CDR3 extends over 17 amino acids. This CDR3 reads CASTSTSGDRDTGELFF. The CDR3 nucleotides are TGTGCCAGTACAAGTACGTCAGGGGACCGGGACACCGGGGAGCTGTTTTTT.

The V gene is TRBV27, the J gene TRBJ1-4; tentative D call: TRBD1 (6 bases). The V and J ends lost 5 bases and 8 bases respectively, with 15 bases between them. This CDR3 region has 14 residues. Germline values: CDR1 MNHEY, CDR2 SMNVEV (reference sequence). CDR3 DNA: TGTGCCAGCAGTCCCTGGGACAACGGGGAAAAACTGTTTTTT. It translates to CASSPWDNGEKLFF.

This chain connects TRBV20-1 to TRBJ2-1; 12 nucleotides match TRBD2. V shed 6 bases and J 6 bases; nucleotides not matched to a gene: 6. This CDR3 comprises 14 residues. Germline CDR1 and CDR2: DFQATT and SNEGSKA (reference sequence). This chain's CDR3 is CSAKLAGGGNEQFF. The DNA of the CDR3 is TGCAGTGCAAAACTAGCGGGGGGAGGCAATGAGCAGTTCTTC.

The V and J genes are TRBV20-1 and TRBJ2-1, with 7 bases aligning to TRBD2. The CDR3 loop spans 15 amino acids. CDR1 DFQATT and CDR2 SNEGSKA come from the germline V gene (reference sequence). V lost 6 bases, J lost 0 bases, and 8 bases stayed unmatched. The CDR3, as DNA: TGCAGTGCCCTGACTAGCCCGAGCTCCTACAATGAGCAGTTCTTC. This translates into CSALTSPSSYNEQFF.

V gene TRBV19 combines with J gene TRBJ1-5; possible D gene TRBD1, 6 bases. The CDR3 is made up of 16 amino acids. In germline, CDR1 is LNHDA, CDR2 SQIVND (reference sequence). V lost 7 bases and J 1 base, leaving 17 bases between the germline ends. The CDR3 DNA follows: TGTGCCAGTACCATAGTGGGGGGCGGCAGCAATCAGCCCCAGCATTTT. It translates to CASTIVGGGSNQPQHF.

This chain uses TRBV9 with TRBJ1-1; weak D call: TRBD1 (5 bases). V dropped 2 bases and J dropped 4 bases, with 9 bases sitting between them. This CDR3 is built from 13 residues. Per germline, CDR1 SGDLS and CDR2 YYNGEE. CDR3 in amino acids: CASSVGTATEAFF. As DNA, the CDR3 is TGTGCCAGCAGCGTCGGGACGGCCACTGAAGCTTTCTTT.